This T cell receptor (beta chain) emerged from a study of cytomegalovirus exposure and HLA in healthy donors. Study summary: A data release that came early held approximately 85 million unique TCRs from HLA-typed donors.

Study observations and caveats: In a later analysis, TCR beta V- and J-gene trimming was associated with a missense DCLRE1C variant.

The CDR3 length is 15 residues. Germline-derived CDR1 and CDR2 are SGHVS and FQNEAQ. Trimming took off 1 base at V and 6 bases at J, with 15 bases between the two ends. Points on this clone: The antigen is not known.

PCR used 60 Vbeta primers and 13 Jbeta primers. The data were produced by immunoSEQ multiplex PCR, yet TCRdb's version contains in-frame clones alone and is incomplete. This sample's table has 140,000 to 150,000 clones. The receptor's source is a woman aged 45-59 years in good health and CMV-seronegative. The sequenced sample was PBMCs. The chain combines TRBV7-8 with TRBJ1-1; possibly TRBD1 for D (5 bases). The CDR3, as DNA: TGTGCCAGCAGCTTAGGGACCTTCAGGGACTCTGAAGCTTTCTTT. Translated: CASSLGTFRDSEAFF.